The entry below describes one T cell receptor (beta chain). The antigen remains undetermined. The sample comes from a study of vaccination effects on CD4 cells after COVID-19. Across the whole study: Each participant was given two doses of one vaccine (BNT162b2 or mRNA-1273).

V lost 5 bases and J lost 5, with 13 bases in between. The CDR3 is 14 amino acids. Germline V gives CDR1 KGHSH, CDR2 LQKENI. CD4+ T cells were isolated after about eleven days of culture. The repertoire was sequenced with immunoSEQ multiplex PCR; TCRdb's copy has only in-frame clones and lacks some. In the table there are under 60,000 clones, approximately 70% of which are singletons. Sample: CD4+ T cells from PBMCs cultured without peptide, taken before COVID-19 vaccination. The chain uses TRBV18 and TRBJ1-5, with D perhaps matching TRBD1 (5 bases). This receptor was obtained from a human donor who received a COVID-19 vaccine. Written as DNA, the CDR3 is TGTGCCAGCTCATACGAATCCAGGGATCAGCCCCAGCATTTT. This codes for CASSYESRDQPQHF.